The T cell receptor beta chain described here comes from a study of cytomegalovirus exposure and HLA in healthy donors. Overall study results and limits: Three chains linked to CMV were shown in vitro to be specific for CMV antigens. When a later analysis was performed, an Asian-associated ancestry cluster reportedly had fewer N-insertions than the roughly 730-donor mean. There were about 160 TCR beta chains listed as cytomegalovirus-associated.

Trimming stripped 8 bases from V and 5 bases from J, with 10 bases between. The germline gives CDR1 MDHEN, CDR2 SYDVKM. This CDR3 contains 12 residues. For this clone: The antigen remains undetermined.

Use of 60 Vbeta and 13 Jbeta primers characterized the PCR. The assay was immunoSEQ multiplex PCR, and TCRdb's table has in-frame clones only and misses some. The sample has about 130,000 clones, around 70% seen once; the top ten hold about 2.6%. This receptor was obtained from a human donor in good health. The chain is built from TRBV28 and TRBJ1-5, with no clear D. Sequencing input: PBMCs. CDR3 sequence: CASESGDQPQHF. The CDR3 bases are TGTGCCAGCGAGAGTGGAGATCAGCCCCAGCATTTT.